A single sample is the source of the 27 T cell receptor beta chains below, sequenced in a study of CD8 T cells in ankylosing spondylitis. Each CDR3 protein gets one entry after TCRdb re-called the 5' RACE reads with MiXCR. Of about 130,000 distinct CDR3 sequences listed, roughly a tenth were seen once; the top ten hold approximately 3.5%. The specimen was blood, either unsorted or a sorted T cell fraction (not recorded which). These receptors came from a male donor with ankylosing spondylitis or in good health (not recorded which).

The chain's CDR3 is CSARVEPGLYGYTF. The CDR3 coding sequence is TGCAGTGCTAGAGTCGAACCGGGACTCTATGGCTACACCTTC. The V gene is TRBV20-1, the J gene TRBJ1-2, with D tentatively TRBD1 (5 bases). CDR1 is DFQATT, CDR2 SNEGSKA, per germline (reference sequence). The V gene lost 1 base and the J gene lost 4 bases, with 13 bases spanning the gap. The CDR3 is 14 residues long.

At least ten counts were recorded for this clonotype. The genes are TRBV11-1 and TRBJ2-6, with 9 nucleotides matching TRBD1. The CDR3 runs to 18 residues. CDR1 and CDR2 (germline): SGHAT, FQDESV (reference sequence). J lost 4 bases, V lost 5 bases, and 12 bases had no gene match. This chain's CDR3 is CASSTKTGTGTGANVLTF. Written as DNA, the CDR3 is TGTGCCAGCAGCACCAAAACGGGGACAGGGACCGGGGCCAACGTCCTGACTTTC.

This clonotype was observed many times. CDR3 protein: CASSPIAPNTGELFF. The CDR3 nucleotides read TGTGCCAGCAGCCCCATAGCGCCGAACACCGGGGAGCTGTTTTTT. This chain connects TRBV6-2 or TRBV6-3 to TRBJ2-2; possible D gene TRBD2, 5 bases. The V end lost 6 bases, the J end lost 0 bases, and 11 bases lay between the germline ends. The CDR3 contains 15 residues. Germline values: CDR1 MNHEY, CDR2 SVGEGT.

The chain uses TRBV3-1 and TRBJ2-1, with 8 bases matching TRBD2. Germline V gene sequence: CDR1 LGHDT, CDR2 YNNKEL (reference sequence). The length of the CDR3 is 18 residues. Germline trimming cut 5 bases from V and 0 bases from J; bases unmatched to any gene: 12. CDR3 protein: CASSYSGVARSSYNEQFF. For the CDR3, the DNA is TGTGCCAGCAGCTATAGCGGGGTAGCCCGAAGCTCCTACAATGAGCAGTTCTTC.

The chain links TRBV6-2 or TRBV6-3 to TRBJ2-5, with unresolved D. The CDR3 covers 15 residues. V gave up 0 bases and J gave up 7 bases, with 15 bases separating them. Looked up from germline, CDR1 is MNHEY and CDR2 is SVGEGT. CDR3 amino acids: CASSYSETPVWTQYF. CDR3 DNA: TGTGCCAGCAGTTACTCGGAAACACCGGTTTGGACCCAGTACTTC.

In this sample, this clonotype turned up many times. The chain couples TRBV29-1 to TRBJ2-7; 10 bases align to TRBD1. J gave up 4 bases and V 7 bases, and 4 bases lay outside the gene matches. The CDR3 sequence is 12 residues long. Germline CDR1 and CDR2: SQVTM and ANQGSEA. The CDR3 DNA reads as TGCAGCGGGGGGACAGGGGTTTACGAGCAGTACTTC. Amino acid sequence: CSGGTGVYEQYF.

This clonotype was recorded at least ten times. The CDR3 sequence is CASRGTGVYEQYF. CDR3 in DNA: TGTGCCAGCAGGGGGACAGGGGTTTACGAGCAGTACTTC. The chain recombines TRBV28 with TRBJ2-7; TRBD1 matches at 10 bases. Unmatched junction bases numbered 3, after V lost 6 bases and J lost 4 bases. Germline CDR1 MDHEN, CDR2 SYDVKM. The CDR3 spans 13 residues.

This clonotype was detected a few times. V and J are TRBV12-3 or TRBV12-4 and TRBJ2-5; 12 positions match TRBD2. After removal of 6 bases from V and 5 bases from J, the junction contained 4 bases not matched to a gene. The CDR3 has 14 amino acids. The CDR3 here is CASSPSGRGETQYF. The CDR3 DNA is TGTGCCAGCAGCCCTAGCGGGAGGGGGGAGACCCAGTACTTC.

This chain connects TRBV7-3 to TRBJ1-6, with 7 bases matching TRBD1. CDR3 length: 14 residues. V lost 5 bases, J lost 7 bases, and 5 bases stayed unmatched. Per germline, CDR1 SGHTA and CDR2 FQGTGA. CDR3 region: CASSQGGGNSPLHF. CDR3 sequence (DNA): TGTGCCAGCAGCCAAGGGGGCGGAAATTCACCCCTCCACTTT.

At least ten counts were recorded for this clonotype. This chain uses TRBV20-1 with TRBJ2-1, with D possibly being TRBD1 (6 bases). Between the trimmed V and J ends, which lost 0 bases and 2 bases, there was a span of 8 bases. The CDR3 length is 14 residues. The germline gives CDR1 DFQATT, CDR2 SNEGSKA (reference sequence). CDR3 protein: CSAREGGTYNEQFF. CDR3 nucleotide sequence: TGCAGTGCTAGAGAAGGGGGAACCTACAATGAGCAGTTCTTC.

The CDR3 DNA reads TGTGCCAGCAGCGCCCCCCCTGCGGAGACCCAGTACTTC. It specifies CASSAPPAETQYF. The V and J genes are TRBV9 and TRBJ2-5; D not resolved. CDR1 SGDLS and CDR2 YYNGEE come from the germline V gene. The V gene lost 3 bases and the J gene lost 5 bases, with 11 bases spanning the gap. The CDR3 extends over 13 amino acids.

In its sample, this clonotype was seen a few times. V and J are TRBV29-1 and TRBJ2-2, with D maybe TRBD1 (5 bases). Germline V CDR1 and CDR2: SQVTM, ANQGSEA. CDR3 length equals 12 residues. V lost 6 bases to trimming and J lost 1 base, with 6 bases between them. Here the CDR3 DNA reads TGCAGCGTCGGACAGAACACCGGGGAGCTGTTTTTT. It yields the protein CSVGQNTGELFF.

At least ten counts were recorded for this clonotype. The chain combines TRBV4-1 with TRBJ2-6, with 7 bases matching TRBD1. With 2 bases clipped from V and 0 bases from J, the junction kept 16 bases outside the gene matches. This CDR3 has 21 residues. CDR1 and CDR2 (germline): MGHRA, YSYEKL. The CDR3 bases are TGCGCCAGCAGCCAAACGGCAAATCGACAGGGTAAACACTCTGGGGCCAACGTCCTGACTTTC. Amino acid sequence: CASSQTANRQGKHSGANVLTF.

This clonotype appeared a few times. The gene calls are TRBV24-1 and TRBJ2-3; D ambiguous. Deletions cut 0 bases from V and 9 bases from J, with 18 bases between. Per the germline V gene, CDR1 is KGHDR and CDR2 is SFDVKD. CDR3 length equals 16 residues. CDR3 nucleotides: TGTGCCACCAGTGATTTGCGTACAGCGACTGCAGGCACGCAGTATTTT. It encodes CATSDLRTATAGTQYF.

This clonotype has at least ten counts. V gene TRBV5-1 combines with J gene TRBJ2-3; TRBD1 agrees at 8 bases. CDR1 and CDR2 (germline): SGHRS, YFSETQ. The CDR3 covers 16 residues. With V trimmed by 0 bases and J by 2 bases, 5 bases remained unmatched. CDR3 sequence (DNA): TGCGCCAGCAGCTTGGGGACAGGGACAGTCACAGATACGCAGTATTTT. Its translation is CASSLGTGTVTDTQYF.

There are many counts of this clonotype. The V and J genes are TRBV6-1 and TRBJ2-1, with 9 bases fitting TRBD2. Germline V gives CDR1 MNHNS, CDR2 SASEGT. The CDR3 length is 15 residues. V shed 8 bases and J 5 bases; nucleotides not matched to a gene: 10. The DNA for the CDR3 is TGTGCCAGCCAGACCGGGACTAGCTATCACAATGAGCAGTTCTTC. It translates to CASQTGTSYHNEQFF.

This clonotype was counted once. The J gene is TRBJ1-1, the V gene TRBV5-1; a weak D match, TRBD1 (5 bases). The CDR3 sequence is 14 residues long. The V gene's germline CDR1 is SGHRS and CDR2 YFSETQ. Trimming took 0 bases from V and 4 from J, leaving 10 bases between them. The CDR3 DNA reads TGCGCCAGCAGCTTGGTAGGGGCCCGCACTGAAGCTTTCTTT. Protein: CASSLVGARTEAFF.

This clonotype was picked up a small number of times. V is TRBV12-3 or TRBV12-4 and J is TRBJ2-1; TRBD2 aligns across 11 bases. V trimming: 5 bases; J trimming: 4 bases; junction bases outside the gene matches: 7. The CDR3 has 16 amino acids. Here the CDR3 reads CASSQAGTSGYNEQFF. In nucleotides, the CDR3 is TGTGCCAGCAGTCAAGCCGGGACTAGCGGATACAATGAGCAGTTCTTC.

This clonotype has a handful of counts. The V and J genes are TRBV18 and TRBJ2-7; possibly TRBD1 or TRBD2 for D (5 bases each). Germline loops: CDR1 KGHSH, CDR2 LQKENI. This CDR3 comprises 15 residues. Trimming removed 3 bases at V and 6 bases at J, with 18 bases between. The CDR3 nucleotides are TGTGCCAGCTCACCGCTAGGGACCGGTTTTACCGAGCAGTACTTC. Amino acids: CASSPLGTGFTEQYF.

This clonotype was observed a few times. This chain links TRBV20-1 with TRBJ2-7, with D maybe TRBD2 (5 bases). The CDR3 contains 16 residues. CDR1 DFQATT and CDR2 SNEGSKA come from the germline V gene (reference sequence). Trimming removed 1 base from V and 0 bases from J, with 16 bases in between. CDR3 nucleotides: TGCAGTGCTAGAGGCCTAACTACGGGGAACTCCTACGAGCAGTACTTC. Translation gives CSARGLTTGNSYEQYF.

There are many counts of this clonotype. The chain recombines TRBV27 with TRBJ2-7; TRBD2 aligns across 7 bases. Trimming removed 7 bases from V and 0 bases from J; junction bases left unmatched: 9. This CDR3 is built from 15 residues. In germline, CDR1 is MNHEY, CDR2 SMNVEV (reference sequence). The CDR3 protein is CASKRTSDSSYEQYF. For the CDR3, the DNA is TGTGCCAGCAAACGTACTAGCGACTCCTCCTACGAGCAGTACTTC.

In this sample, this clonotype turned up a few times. The CDR3 DNA follows: TGTGCCAGCTCACTCTCGAGAGGGAAAGAGACCCAGTACTTC. Its translation: CASSLSRGKETQYF. The chain is built from TRBV18 and TRBJ2-5, with D tentatively TRBD2 (5 bases). V was shortened by 4 bases and J by 3 bases, with 12 bases between the two germline ends. Germline V gene lookup returns CDR1 KGHSH and CDR2 LQKENI. There are 14 residues in the CDR3.

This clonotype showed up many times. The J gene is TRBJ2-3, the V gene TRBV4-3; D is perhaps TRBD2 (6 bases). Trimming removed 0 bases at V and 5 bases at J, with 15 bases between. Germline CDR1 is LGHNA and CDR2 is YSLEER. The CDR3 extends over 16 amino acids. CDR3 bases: TGCGCCAGCAGCCAAGATGATCGGGGGTTAGGAGATACGCAGTATTTT. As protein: CASSQDDRGLGDTQYF.

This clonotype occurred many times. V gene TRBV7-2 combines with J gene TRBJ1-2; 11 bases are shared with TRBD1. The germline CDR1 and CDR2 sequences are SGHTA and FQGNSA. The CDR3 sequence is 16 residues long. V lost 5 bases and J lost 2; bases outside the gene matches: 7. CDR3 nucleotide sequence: TGTGCCAGCAGCAAAACGGACAGGGGGCGGAACTATGGCTACACCTTC. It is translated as CASSKTDRGRNYGYTF.

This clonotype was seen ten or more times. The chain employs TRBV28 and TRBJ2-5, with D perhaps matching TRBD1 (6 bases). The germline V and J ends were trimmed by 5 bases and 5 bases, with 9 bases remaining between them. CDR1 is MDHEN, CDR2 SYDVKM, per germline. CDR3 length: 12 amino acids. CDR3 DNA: TGTGCCAGCAGTGGGGACATGGAGACCCAGTACTTC. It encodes CASSGDMETQYF.

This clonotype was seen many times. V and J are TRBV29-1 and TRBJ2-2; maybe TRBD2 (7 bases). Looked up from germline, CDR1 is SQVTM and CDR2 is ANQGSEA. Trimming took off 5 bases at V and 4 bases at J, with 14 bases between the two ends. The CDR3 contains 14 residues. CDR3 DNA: TGCAGCGTTCGGAGCGGGACAATCACCGGGGAGCTGTTTTTT. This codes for CSVRSGTITGELFF.

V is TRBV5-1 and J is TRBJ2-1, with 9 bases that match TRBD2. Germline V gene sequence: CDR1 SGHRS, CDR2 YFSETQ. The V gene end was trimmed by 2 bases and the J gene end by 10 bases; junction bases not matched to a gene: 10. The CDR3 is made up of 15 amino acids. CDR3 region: CASSLLAGPGYEQFF. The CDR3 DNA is TGCGCCAGCAGCTTACTAGCGGGTCCGGGGTACGAGCAGTTCTTC.